This T cell receptor beta chain originates from a study of blood T cell repertoires in COVID-19. Profiled with immunoSEQ multiplex PCR; TCRdb holds only in-frame clones, not every one. This sample has approximately 90,000 clones, with roughly 88% found just once. With V trimmed by 3 bases and J by 7 bases, 10 bases remained unmatched. The CDR3 spans 15 residues. Germline V lookup: CDR1 DFQATT, CDR2 SNEGSKA (reference sequence). The sample comprised peripheral blood. The sequence was collected from a man between 60 and 75 years old with acute or convalescent COVID-19. V gene TRBV20-1 combines with J gene TRBJ2-1, with 9 bases identical to TRBD2. CDR3 sequence: CSASLMAGGGNEQFF. For the CDR3, the DNA is TGCAGTGCTAGTCTAATGGCGGGAGGGGGTAATGAGCAGTTCTTC.